This section outlines one T cell receptor (beta chain) sequence together with its context. The antigen is unknown. These data belong to a study of T cell responses to AZD1222 COVID-19 vaccine. Study overall: Both about-4-week and about-12-week second-dose recipients were combined.

Study conclusions and caveats: Baseline antibody screening turned up just a handful of seropositive AZD1222 recipients. There were vaccine-associated CD4 TCRs across spike, dominant at 160-218 and 743-854. White British people made up most donors, females outnumbered males, and clonal diversity was possibly underestimated.

This CDR3 region has 14 residues. The V and J ends lost 0 bases and 4 bases respectively, with 9 bases between them. Germline V gene lookup returns CDR1 SGHAT and CDR2 FQNNGV. Only in-frame clones appear in the TCRdb table, and some are missing; sequencing was by immunoSEQ multiplex PCR. The sample records 92,000 or so clones, roughly nine tenths being singletons. The sequence came from an adult in good health. V gene TRBV11-2 combines with J gene TRBJ1-1; D perhaps matches TRBD1 (6 bases). Sequenced material: peripheral blood, taken on day 0 of AZD1222 vaccination. CDR3 sequence reads: CASSLDTGATEAFF. CDR3 sequence (DNA): TGTGCCAGCAGCTTAGACACGGGGGCCACTGAAGCTTTCTTT.